This T cell receptor beta chain was captured by sequencing in a study of blood T cell repertoires in COVID-19. Study summary: COVID-19 samples collected from the United States, Italy and Spain covered acute and convalescent phases.

V shed 0 bases and J shed 2 bases, with 5 bases lying between them. This CDR3 has 13 residues. Germline loops: CDR1 SGDLS, CDR2 YYNGEE. In the source study's methods: Reference gene primer amplification yielded estimated nucleated cell counts. The table came from immunoSEQ multiplex PCR; TCRdb's copy has only in-frame clones and leaves some out. V and J calls and clone size are copied from that table; D and trimming were computed from the DNA. Of 35,000 to 45,000 clones listed, roughly 87% were seen once; the top ten hold around 20%. The sequenced material came from peripheral blood. This TCR derives from a man in his sixties with acute or convalescent COVID-19. The genes are TRBV9 and TRBJ1-1; unclear D gene. The CDR3 is CASSVVPNTEAFF. DNA for the CDR3: TGTGCCAGCAGCGTAGTTCCAAACACTGAAGCTTTCTTT.